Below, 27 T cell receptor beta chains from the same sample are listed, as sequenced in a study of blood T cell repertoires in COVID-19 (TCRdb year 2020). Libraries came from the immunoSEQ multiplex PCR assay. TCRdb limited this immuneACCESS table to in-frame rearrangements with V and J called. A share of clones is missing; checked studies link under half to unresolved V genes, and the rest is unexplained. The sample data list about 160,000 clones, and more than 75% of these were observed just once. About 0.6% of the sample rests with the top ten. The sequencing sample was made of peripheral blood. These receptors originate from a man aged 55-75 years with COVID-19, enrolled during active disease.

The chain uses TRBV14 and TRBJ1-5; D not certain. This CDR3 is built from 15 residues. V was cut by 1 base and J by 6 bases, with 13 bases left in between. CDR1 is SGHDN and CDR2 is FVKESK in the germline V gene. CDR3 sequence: CASSQGGGITQPQHF. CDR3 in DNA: TGTGCCAGCAGCCAAGGAGGCGGGATCACTCAGCCCCAGCATTTT.

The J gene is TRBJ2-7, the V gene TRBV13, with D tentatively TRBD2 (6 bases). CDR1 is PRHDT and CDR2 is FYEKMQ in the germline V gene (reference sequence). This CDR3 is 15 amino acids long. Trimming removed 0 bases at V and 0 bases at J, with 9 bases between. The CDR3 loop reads CASSLGRDVSYEQYF. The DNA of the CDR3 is TGTGCCAGCAGCTTAGGGCGGGACGTCTCCTACGAGCAGTACTTC.

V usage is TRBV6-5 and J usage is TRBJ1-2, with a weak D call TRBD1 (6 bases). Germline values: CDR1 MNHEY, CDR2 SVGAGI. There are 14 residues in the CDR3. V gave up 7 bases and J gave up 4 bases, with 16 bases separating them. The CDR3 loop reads CASIQTGASYGYTF. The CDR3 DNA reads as TGTGCCAGCATCCAGACAGGCGCTAGCTATGGCTACACCTTC.

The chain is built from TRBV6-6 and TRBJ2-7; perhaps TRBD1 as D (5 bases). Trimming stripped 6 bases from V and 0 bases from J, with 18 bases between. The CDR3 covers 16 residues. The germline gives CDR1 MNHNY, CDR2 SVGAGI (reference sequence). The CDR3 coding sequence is TGTGCCAGCAGCCTCCCTCCTCGACAGCCCTCCTACGAGCAGTACTTC. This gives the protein CASSLPPRQPSYEQYF.

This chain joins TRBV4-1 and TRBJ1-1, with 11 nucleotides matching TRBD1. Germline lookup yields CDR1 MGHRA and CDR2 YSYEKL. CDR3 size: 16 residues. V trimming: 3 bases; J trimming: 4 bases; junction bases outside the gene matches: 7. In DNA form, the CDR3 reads TGCGCCAGCAGCCAGGGACAGGGGGTAATTAGCACTGAAGCTTTCTTT. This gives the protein CASSQGQGVISTEAFF.

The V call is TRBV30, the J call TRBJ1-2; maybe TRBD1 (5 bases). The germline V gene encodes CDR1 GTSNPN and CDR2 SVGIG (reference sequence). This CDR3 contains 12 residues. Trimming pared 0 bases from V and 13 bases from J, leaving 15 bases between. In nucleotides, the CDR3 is TGTGCCTGGAGTGTAGGACATAAAAGGTGCACCTTC. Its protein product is CAWSVGHKRCTF.

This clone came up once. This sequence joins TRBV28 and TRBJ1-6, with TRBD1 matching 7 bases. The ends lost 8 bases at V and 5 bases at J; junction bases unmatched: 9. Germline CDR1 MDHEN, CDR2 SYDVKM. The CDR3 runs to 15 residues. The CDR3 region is CASVRGDSNNSPLHF. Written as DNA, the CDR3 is TGTGCCAGCGTGAGAGGGGACAGTAATAATTCACCCCTCCACTTT. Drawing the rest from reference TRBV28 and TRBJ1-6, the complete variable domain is DVKVTQSSRYLVKRTGEKVFLECVQDMDHENMFWYRQDPGLGLRLIYFSYDVKMKEKGDIPEGYSVSREKKERFSLILESASTNQTSMYLCASVRGDSNNSPLHFGNGTRLTVT.

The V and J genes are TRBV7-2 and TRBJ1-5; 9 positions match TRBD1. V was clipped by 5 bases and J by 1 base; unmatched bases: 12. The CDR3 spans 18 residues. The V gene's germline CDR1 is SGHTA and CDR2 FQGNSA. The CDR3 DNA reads TGTGCCAGCAGCAAATACCCGACGGGACAGGGAAGCAATCAGCCCCAGCATTTT. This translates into CASSKYPTGQGSNQPQHF.

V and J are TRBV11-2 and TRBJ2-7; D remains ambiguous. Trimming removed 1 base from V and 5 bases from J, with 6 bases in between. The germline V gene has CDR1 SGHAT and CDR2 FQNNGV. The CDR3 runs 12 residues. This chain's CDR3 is CASSLAGDEQYF. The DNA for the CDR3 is TGTGCCAGCAGCTTAGCAGGTGACGAGCAGTACTTC.

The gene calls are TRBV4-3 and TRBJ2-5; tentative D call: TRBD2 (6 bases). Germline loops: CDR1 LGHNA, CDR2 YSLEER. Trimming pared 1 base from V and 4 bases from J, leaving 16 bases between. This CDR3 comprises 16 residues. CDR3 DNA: TGCGCCAGCAGCCAAGGAGATGGCGGGACGCGAGAGACCCAGTACTTC. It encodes CASSQGDGGTRETQYF.

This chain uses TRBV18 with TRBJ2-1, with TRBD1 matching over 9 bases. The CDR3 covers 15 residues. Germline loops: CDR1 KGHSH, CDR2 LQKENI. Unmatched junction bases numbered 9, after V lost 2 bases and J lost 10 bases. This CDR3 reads CASSPARDRALEQFF. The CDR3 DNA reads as TGTGCCAGCTCACCAGCACGGGACAGGGCCCTCGAGCAGTTCTTC.

The CDR3 nucleotides are TGTGCCAGCAGCCCTTACGGTAACTATGGCTACACCTTC. Protein: CASSPYGNYGYTF. The V call is TRBV3-1 (or the pseudogene TRBV3-2), the J call TRBJ1-2, with D hard to call. Germline V gene data show CDR1 as LGHDT and CDR2 as YNNKEL (reference sequence). The CDR3 runs 13 residues. Deletions cut 4 bases from V and 1 base from J, with 7 bases between.

The CDR3 protein is CASSQRTLAGYTF. CDR3 nucleotides: TGTGCCAGCAGCCAGAGGACACTGGCCGGTTACACCTTC. The chain has TRBV5-8 and TRBJ1-2; the D gene is possibly TRBD1 (5 bases). The germline V and J ends were trimmed by 4 bases and 11 bases, with 18 bases remaining between them. Germline CDR1 SGHTS, CDR2 YDEGEE. The CDR3 spans 13 residues.

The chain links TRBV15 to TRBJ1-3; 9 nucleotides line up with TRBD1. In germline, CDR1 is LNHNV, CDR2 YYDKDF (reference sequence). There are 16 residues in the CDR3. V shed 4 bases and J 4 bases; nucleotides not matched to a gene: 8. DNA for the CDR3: TGTGCCACCAGCAAAGGGACAGGGAGTGCAGGAAACACCATATATTTT. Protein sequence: CATSKGTGSAGNTIYF.

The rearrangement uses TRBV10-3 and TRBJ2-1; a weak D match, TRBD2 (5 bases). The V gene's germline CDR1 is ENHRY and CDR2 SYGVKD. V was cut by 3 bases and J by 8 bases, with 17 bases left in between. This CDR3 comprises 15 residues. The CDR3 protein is CAISDGGKRGYEQFF. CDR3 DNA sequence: TGTGCCATCAGTGACGGCGGAAAGAGAGGGTATGAGCAGTTCTTC.

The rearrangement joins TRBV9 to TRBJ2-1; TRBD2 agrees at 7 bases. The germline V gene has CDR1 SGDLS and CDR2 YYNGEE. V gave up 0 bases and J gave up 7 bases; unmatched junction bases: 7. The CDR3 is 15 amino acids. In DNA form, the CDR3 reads TGTGCCAGCAGCGTAGCGGGGGGAGATTGGAATGAGCAGTTCTTC. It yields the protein CASSVAGGDWNEQFF.

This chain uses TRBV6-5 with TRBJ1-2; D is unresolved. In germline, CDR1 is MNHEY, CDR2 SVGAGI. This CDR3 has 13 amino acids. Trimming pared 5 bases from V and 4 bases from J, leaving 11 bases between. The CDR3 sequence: CASSPGIRYGYTF. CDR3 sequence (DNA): TGTGCCAGCAGTCCCGGGATTCGCTATGGCTACACCTTC.

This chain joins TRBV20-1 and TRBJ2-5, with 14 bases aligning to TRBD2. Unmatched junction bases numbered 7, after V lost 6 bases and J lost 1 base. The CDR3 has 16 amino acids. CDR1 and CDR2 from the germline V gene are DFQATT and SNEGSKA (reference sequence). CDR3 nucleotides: TGCAGTGCCAGTGATGGGACTAGCGGGGGCCAAGAGACCCAGTACTTC. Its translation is CSASDGTSGGQETQYF.

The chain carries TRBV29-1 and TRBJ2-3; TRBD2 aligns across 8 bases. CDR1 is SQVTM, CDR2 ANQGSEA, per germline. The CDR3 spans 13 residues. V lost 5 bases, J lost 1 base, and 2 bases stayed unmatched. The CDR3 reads CSVQAGGTDTQYF. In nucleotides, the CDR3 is TGCAGCGTTCAAGCGGGGGGCACAGATACGCAGTATTTT.

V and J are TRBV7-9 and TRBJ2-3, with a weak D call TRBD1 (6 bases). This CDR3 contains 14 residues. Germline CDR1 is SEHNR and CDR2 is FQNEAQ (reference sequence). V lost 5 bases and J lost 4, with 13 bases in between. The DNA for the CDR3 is TGTGCCAGCAGCATAAACACAGGGTCAGATACGCAGTATTTT. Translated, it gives CASSINTGSDTQYF. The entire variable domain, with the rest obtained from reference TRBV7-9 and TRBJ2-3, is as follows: DTGVSQNPRHKITKRGQNVTFRCDPISEHNRLYWYRQTLGQGPEFLTYFQNEAQLEKSRLLSDRFSAERPKGSFSTLEIQRTEQGDSAMYLCASSINTGSDTQYFGPGTRLTVL.

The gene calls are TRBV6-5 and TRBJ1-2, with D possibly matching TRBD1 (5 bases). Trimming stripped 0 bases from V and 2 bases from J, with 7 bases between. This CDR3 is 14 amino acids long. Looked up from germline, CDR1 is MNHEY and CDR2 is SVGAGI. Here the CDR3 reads CASSYSPGNYGYTF. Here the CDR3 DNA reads TGTGCCAGCAGTTACTCGCCAGGGAACTATGGCTACACCTTC.

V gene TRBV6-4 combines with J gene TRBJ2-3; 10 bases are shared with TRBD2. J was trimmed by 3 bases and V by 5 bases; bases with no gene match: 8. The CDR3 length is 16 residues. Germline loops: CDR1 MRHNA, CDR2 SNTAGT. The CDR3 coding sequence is TGTGCCAGCAGTCGGACTAGCGGAGCGAGAACAGATACGCAGTATTTT. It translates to CASSRTSGARTDTQYF.

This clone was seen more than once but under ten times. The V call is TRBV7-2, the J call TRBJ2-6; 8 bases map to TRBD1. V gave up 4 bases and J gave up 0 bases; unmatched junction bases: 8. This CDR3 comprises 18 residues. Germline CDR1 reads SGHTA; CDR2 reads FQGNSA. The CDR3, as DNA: TGTGCCAGCAGCTCCGACAGGGGCCCCTTCTCTGGGGCCAACGTCCTGACTTTC. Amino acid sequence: CASSSDRGPFSGANVLTF.

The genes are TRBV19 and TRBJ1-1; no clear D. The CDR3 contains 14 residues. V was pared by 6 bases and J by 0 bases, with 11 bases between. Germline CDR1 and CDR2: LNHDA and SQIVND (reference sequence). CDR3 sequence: CASSRIQVNTEAFF. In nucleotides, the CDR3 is TGTGCCAGTAGCCGAATTCAGGTGAACACTGAAGCTTTCTTT. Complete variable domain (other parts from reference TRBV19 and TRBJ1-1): DGGITQSPKYLFRKEGQNVTLSCEQNLNHDAMYWYRQDPGQGLRLIYYSQIVNDFQKGDIAEGYSVSREKKESFPLTVTSAQKNPTAFYLCASSRIQVNTEAFFGQGTRLTVV.

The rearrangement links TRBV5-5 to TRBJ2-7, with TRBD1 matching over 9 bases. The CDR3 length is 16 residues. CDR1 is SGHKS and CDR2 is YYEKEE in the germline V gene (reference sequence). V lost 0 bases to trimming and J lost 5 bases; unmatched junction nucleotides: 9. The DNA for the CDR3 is TGTGCCAGCAGCTTGGTAGGGACAGGGAGTACCCACGAGCAGTACTTC. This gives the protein CASSLVGTGSTHEQYF.

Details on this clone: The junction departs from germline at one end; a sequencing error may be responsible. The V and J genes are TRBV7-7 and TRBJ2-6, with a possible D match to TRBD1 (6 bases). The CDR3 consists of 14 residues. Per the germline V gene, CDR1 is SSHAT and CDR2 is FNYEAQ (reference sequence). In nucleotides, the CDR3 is TGTGCTAGCAGCTCAGGGGCTGGGGCCAACGTCCTGACTTTC. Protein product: CASSSGAGANVLTF.

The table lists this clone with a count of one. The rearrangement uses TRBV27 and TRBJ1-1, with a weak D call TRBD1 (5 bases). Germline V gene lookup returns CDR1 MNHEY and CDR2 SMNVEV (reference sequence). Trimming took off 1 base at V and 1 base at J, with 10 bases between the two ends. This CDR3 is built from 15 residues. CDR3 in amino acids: CASSLWGDPNTEAFF. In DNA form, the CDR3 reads TGTGCCAGCAGTTTATGGGGGGATCCGAACACTGAAGCTTTCTTT.